This T cell receptor beta chain was recovered during a study of shared clonotypes between healthy human individuals. Background on the study: A donor's plate count was three for CD4 naive and three for CD4 memory; CD8 naive had two and CD8 memory one.

Naivety among CD8 cells was defined by CD45RO negativity and positive CCR7 selection, thereby excluding terminally differentiated effector memory CD45RA+ cells. The assay was run at deep level. Method: immunoSEQ multiplex PCR; TCRdb's copy keeps in-frame clones and lacks some. In the table there are some 2 million clones, about 95% of which are singletons. With regard to this clone: Its antigen is currently unknown.

Study results and caveats: Naive subsets generally exceeded memory subsets in estimated richness. Only a few donors were included, so the genetic and exposure-history diversity represented was limited.

The germline V gene encodes CDR1 LNHDA and CDR2 SQIVND (reference sequence). There are 15 residues in the CDR3. V was shortened by 4 bases and J by 0 bases, with 11 bases between the two germline ends. The specimen was naive CD8+ T cells sorted from blood. This chain links TRBV19 with TRBJ2-3; TRBD1 is a possible D gene (5 bases). This sequence was found in a man aged 18 to 29 in good health. The CDR3 DNA reads as TGTGCCAGTAGTACGACAGCTTTTAGCACAGATACGCAGTATTTT. Its protein product is CASSTTAFSTDTQYF.